Sequencing of this TCR beta chain was carried out in a study of cytomegalovirus exposure and HLA in healthy donors. Regarding the study as a whole: With high specificity and sensitivity, the classifier reportedly diagnosed cytomegalovirus status.

With respect to this clone: Its antigen is not known.

With 60 Vbeta and 13 Jbeta primers, the PCR was carried out. Original analysis: In a later analysis, roughly 11 million of some 80 million unique beta chains occurred in at least two donors. Profiling relied on immunoSEQ multiplex PCR, and the TCRdb table lists in-frame clones only, not all of them. The V and J calls and clone size are taken from that table; D and trimming were inferred from the DNA. The ten most abundant clones cover about 9.2% of a sample with approximately 52,000 clones. Germline V CDR1 and CDR2: SGHVS, FNYEAQ. CDR3 length: 16 amino acids. J was trimmed by 2 bases and V by 4 bases; bases with no gene match: 10.

The V and J genes are TRBV7-6 and TRBJ2-5, with 7 positions matching TRBD1. This receptor was obtained from a man in his forties or fifties in good health and CMV-seropositive. The sample taken for sequencing was PBMCs. CDR3 in DNA: TGTGCCAGCAGCTCTCGACAGGGAAGGGAGCAAGAGACCCAGTACTTC. It codes for CASSSRQGREQETQYF.